This TCR beta chain derives from a study of monozygotic twins with inflammatory bowel disease. Each UMI harboured a 6-nucleotide sample barcode and was appended via template switching. Each CDR3 protein gets one entry in TCRdb, which reprocessed the 5' RACE reads and gives no DNA. Its table records some 170,000 distinct CDR3 sequences. This CDR3 has 15 amino acids. Germline V gene data show CDR1 as DFQATT and CDR2 as SNEGSKA (reference sequence). The chain employs TRBV20-1 and TRBJ2-5; the D call of TRBD2 rests on TCRdb alone, since no DNA is present to check it. The source of this sequence is a human donor with ulcerative colitis or Crohn's disease, or a healthy co-twin of an affected twin (not recorded which). The sequenced sample was blood. CDR3: CSARDMAGSAGTQYF.